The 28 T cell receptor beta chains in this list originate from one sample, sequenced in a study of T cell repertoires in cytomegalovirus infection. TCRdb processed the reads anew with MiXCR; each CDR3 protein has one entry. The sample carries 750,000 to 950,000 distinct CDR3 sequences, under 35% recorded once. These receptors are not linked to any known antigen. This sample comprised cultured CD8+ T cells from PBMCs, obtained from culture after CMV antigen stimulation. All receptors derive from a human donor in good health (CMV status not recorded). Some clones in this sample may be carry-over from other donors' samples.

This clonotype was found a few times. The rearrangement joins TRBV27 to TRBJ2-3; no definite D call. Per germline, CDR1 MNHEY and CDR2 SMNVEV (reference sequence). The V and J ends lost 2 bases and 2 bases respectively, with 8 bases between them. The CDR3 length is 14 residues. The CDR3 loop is CASSLALITDTQYF. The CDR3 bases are TGTGCCAGCAGTTTAGCCCTAATCACAGATACGCAGTATTTT.

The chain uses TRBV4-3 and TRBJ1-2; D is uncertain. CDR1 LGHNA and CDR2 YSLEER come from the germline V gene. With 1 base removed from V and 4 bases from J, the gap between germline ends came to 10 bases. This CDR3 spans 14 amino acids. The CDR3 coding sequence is TGCGCCAGCAGCCAAGGACTCCTTACCTATGGCTACACCTTC. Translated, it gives CASSQGLLTYGYTF.

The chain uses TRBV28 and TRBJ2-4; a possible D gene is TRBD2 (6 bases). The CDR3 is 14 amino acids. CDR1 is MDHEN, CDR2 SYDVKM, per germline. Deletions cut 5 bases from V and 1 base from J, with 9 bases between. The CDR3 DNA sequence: TGTGCCAGCAGTAGCGGGCGGGCCAAAAACATTCAGTACTTC. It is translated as CASSSGRAKNIQYF.

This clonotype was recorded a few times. The DNA for the CDR3 is TGTGCCAGCAGCTTGCGGGATGAAAAACTGTTTTTT. Its protein is CASSLRDEKLFF. The chain uses TRBV5-4 and TRBJ1-4, with D uncertain. CDR1 is SGHNT and CDR2 is YYREEE in the germline V gene (reference sequence). The CDR3 extends over 12 amino acids. V gave up 1 base and J gave up 6 bases, with 4 bases separating them.

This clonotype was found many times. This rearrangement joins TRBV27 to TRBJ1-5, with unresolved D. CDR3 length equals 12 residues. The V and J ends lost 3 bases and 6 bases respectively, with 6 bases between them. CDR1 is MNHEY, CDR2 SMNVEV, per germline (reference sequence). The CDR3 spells CASSFPGQPQHF. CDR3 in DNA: TGTGCCAGCAGTTTCCCAGGTCAGCCCCAGCATTTT.

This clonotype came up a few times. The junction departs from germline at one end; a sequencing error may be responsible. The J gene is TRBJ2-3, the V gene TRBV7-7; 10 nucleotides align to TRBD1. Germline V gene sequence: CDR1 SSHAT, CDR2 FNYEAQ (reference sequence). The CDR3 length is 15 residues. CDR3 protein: CASSLEGGQGDTQYF. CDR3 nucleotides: TGTGCTAGCAGCTTAGAGGGGGGACAGGGGGATACGCAGTATTTT.

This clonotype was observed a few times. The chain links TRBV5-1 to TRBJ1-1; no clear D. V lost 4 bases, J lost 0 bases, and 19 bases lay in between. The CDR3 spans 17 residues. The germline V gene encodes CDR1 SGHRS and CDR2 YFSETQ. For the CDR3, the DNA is TGCGCCAGCAGCCCGGCAAATCTCCATGATATGAACACTGAAGCTTTCTTT. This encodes CASSPANLHDMNTEAFF.

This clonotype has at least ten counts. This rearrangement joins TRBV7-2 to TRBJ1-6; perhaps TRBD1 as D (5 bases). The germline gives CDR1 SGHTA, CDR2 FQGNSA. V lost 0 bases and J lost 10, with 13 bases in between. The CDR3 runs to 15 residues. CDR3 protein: CASSLAFQGASPLHF. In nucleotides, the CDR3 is TGTGCCAGCAGCTTAGCGTTTCAAGGGGCCTCACCCCTCCACTTT.

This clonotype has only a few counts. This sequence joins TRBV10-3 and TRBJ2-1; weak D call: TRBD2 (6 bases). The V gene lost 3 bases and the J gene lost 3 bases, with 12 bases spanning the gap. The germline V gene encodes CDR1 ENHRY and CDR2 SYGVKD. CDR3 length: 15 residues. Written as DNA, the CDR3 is TGTGCCATCAGTGAATTTAGCGGTGGCTACAATGAGCAGTTCTTC. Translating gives CAISEFSGGYNEQFF.

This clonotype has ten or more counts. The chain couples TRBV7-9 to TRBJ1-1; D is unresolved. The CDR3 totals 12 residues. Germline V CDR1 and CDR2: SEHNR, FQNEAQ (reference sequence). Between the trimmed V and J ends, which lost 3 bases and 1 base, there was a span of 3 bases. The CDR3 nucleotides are TGTGCCAGCAGCTTGTGGAACACTGAAGCTTTCTTT. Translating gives CASSLWNTEAFF.

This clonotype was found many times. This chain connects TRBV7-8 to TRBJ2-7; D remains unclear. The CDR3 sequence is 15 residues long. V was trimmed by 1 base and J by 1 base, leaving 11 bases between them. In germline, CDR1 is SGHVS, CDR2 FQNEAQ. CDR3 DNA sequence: TGTGCCAGCAGCTTAGGATATGATCTTTCCTACGAGCAGTACGTC. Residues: CASSLGYDLSYEQYV.

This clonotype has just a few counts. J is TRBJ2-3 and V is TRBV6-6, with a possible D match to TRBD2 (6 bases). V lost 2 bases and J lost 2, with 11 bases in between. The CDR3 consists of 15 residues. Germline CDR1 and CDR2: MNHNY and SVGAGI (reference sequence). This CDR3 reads CASSYRGTHTDTQYF. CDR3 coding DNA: TGTGCCAGCAGTTACCGGGGGACCCACACAGATACGCAGTATTTT.

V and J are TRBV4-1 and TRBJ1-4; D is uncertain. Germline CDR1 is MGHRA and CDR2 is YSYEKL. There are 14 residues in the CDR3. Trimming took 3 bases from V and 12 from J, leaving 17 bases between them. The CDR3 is CASSHREGRIELFF. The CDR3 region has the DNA TGCGCCAGCAGCCATCGTGAAGGGCGGATCGAACTGTTTTTT.

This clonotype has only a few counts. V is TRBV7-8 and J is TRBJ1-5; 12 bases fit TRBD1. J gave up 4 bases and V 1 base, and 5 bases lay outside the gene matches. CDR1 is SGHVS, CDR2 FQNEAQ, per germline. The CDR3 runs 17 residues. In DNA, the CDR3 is TGTGCCAGCAGCTTAGGGGACAGGGGGCTCTATAATCAGCCCCAGCATTTT. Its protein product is CASSLGDRGLYNQPQHF.

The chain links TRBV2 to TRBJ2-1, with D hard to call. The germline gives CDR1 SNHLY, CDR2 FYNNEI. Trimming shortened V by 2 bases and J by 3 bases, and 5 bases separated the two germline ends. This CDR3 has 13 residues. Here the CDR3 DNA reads TGTGCCAGCAGTGAATATGGCTACAATGAGCAGTTCTTC. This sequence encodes CASSEYGYNEQFF.

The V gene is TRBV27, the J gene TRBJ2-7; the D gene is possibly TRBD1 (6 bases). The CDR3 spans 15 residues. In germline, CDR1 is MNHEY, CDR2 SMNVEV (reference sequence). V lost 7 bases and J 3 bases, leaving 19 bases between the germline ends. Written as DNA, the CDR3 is TGTGCCAGCATGGTGGGGGCCTCCCACATCTACGAGCAGTACTTC. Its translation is CASMVGASHIYEQYF.

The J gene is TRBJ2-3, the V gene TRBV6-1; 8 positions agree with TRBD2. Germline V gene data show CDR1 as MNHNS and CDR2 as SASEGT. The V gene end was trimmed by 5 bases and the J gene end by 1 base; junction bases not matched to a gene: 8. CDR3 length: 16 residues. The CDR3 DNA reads TGTGCCAGCAGTTACGAAACTAGCGGTGGCACAGATACGCAGTATTTT. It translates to CASSYETSGGTDTQYF.

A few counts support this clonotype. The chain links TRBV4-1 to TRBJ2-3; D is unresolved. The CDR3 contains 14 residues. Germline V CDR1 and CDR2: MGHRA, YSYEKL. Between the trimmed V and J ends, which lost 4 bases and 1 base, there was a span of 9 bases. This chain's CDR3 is CASSLWVGTDTQYF. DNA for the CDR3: TGCGCCAGCAGCCTTTGGGTTGGCACAGATACGCAGTATTTT.

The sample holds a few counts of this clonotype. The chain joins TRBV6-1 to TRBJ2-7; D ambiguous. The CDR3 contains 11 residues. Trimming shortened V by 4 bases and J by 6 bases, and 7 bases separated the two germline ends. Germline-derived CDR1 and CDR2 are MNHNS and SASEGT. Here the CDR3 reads CASSVPFEQYF. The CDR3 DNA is TGTGCCAGCAGTGTACCCTTCGAGCAGTACTTC.

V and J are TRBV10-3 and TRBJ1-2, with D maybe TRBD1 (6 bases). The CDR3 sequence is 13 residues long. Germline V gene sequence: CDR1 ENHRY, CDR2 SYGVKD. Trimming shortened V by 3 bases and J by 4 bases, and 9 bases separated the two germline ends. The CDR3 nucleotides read TGTGCCATCAGTGAAGGGGGGGGCTATGGCTACACCTTC. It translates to CAISEGGGYGYTF.

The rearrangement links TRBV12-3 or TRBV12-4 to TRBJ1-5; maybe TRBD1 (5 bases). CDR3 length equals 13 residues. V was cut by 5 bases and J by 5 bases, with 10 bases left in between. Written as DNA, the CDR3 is TGTGCCAGCAGTCGGGACGCTTATCAGCCCCAGCATTTT. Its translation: CASSRDAYQPQHF.

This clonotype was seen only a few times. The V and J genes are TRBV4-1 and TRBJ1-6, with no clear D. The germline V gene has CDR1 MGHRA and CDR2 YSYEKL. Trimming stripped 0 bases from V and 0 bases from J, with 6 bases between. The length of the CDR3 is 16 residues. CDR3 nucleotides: TGCGCCAGCAGCCAAGATCTGAGCTCCTATAATTCACCCCTCCACTTT. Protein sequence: CASSQDLSSYNSPLHF.

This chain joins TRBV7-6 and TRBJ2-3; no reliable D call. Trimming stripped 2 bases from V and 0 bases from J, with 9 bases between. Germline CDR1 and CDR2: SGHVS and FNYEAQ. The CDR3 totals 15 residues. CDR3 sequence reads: CASSLTPASTDTQYF. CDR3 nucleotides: TGTGCCAGCAGCTTAACGCCCGCGAGCACAGATACGCAGTATTTT.

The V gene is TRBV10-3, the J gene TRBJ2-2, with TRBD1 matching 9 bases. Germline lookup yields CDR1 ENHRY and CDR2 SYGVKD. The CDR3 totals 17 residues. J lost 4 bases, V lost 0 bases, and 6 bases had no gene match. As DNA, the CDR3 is TGTGCCATCAGTGAGTCGATCGGGACAGGGATCACCGGGGAGCTGTTTTTT. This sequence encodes CAISESIGTGITGELFF.

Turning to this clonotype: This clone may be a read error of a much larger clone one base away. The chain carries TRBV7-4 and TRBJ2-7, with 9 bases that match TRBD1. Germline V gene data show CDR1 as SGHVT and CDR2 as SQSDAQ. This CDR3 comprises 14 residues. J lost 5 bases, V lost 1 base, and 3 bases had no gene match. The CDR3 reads CASSLVRTGDEQYV. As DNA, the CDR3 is TGTGCCAGCAGCTTAGTAAGGACAGGGGACGAGCAGTACGTC.

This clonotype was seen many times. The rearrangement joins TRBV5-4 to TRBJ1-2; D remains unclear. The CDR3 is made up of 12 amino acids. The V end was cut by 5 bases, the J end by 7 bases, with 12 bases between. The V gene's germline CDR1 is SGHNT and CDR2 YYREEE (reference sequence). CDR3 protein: CASSAPGGGYTF. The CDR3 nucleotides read TGTGCCAGCAGTGCCCCGGGAGGTGGCTACACCTTC.

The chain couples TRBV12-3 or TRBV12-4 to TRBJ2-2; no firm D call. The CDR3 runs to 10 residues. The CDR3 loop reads CATYSGELFF. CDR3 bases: TGTGCGACCTATTCCGGGGAGCTGTTTTTT.

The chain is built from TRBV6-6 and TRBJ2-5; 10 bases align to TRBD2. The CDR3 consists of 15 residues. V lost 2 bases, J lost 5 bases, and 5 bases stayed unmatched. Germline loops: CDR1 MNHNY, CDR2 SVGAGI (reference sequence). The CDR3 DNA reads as TGTGCCAGCAGTTACGAGCGGGGGGGTGGTGAGACCCAGTACTTC. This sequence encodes CASSYERGGGETQYF.